This T cell receptor (beta chain) appears in the sequencing data of a study of OX40 agonist ivuxolimab in advanced cancers. Germline V gene data show CDR1 as SGHAT and CDR2 as FQNNGV. V was cut by 1 base and J by 6 bases, with 13 bases left in between. The CDR3 covers 14 residues. The method was immunoSEQ multiplex PCR; TCRdb's version includes in-frame clones alone and lacks a portion of them. Found here are 20,000 or so clones, more than 70% of them singletons; the top ten hold 25% to 30%. The input for sequencing was CD4+ or CD8+ T cells sorted from blood, taken in a trial of the OX40 agonist ivuxolimab. The genes are TRBV11-2 and TRBJ2-7, with a possible D match to TRBD1 (5 bases). The TCR sequence derives from an adult with an advanced solid tumor such as melanoma, head and neck, liver or kidney cancer. CDR3 nucleotides: TGTGCCAGCAGCTTAGGGACACCGCCTCTCGAGCAGTACTTC. It translates to CASSLGTPPLEQYF.